Listed here is a single T cell receptor beta chain. The antigen is unknown. Germline V gene sequence: CDR1 SGHVS, CDR2 FQNEAQ. V lost 5 bases and J lost 9, with 17 bases in between. This CDR3 has 13 amino acids. The data derive from a study of T cell clones after liver transplantation. Study at large: Until 12-24 months post-transplant, subjects got standard immunosuppression and no induction. Study-wide results and limits: These preliminary findings come from unstandardized post-transplant sampling times.

TCRdb's copy holds only in-frame clones and misses some; the assay was immunoSEQ multiplex PCR. The sample holds tens of thousands of clones; over 70% are singletons and the top ten take approximately 15%. Unstimulated PBMCs were sorted into CD3+CD4+ and CD3+CD8+ populations. The receptor was isolated from a human donor who received a liver transplant. The material was CD4+ T cells from blood, obtained before liver transplant. The chain recombines TRBV7-8 with TRBJ2-7, with D possibly TRBD1 on 6 matching bases. The CDR3 reads CASSASGTPWQYF. Written as DNA, the CDR3 is TGTGCCAGCAGCGCCTCCGGGACACCCTGGCAGTACTTC.